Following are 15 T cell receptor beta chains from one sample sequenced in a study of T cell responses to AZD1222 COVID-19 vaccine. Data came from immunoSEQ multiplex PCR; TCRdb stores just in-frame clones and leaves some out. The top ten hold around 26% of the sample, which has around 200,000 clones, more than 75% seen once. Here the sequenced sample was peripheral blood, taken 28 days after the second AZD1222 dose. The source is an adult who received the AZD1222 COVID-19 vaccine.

DNA for the CDR3: TGTGCCAGCAGCCGATCAGGGGTGAGCTATAATTCACCCCTCCACTTT. Its protein is CASSRSGVSYNSPLHF. This rearrangement joins TRBV11-2 to TRBJ1-6, with D perhaps matching TRBD1 (6 bases). Trimming left V 5 bases short and J 3 bases short, with 14 bases between. The CDR3 is made up of 16 amino acids. CDR1 SGHAT and CDR2 FQNNGV come from the germline V gene.

CDR3 DNA sequence: TGCGCCAGCAGCAGGAGTCCTGGGACAGGAGTGAACACTGAAGCTTTCTTT. It translates to CASSRSPGTGVNTEAFF. The chain carries TRBV5-1 and TRBJ1-1, with 8 bases lining up with TRBD1. Per the germline V gene, CDR1 is SGHRS and CDR2 is YFSETQ. The CDR3 runs 17 residues. V shed 4 bases and J 0 bases; nucleotides not matched to a gene: 11.

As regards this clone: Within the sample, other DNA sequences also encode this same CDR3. The CDR3: CASRPPGQYTEAFF. The DNA of the CDR3 is TGTGCCAGCAGACCACCGGGACAATACACTGAAGCTTTCTTT. This chain uses TRBV28 with TRBJ1-1, with TRBD1 as a possible D gene (6 bases). Per the germline V gene, CDR1 is MDHEN and CDR2 is SYDVKM. Between the trimmed V and J ends, which lost 6 bases and 3 bases, there was a span of 14 bases. This CDR3 has 14 residues.

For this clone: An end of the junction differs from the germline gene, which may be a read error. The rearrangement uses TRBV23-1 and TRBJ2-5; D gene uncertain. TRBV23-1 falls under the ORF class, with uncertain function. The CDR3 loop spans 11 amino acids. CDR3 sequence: CASSHPAVCDF. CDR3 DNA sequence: TGCGCCAGCAGTCACCCTGCAGTCTGCGACTTC.

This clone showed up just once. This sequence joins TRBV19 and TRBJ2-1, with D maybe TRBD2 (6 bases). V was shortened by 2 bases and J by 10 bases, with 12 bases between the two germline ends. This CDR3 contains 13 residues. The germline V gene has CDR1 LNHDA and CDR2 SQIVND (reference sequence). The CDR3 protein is CASSISPGREQFF. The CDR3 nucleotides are TGTGCCAGTAGTATAAGTCCGGGGAGGGAGCAGTTCTTC.

The CDR3: CARRGEAGLNTGELFF. The CDR3 DNA is TGTGCCAGGAGGGGTGAGGCGGGATTAAACACCGGGGAGCTGTTTTTT. The J gene is TRBJ2-2, the V gene TRBV7-9; TRBD2 might be the D (6 bases). Germline values: CDR1 SEHNR, CDR2 FQNEAQ (reference sequence). The V gene lost 9 bases and the J gene lost 2 bases, with 19 bases spanning the gap. The CDR3 is 16 amino acids.

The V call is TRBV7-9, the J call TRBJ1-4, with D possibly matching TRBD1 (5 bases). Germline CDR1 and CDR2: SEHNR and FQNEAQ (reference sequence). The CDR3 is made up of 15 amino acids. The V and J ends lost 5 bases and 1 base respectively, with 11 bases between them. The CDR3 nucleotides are TGTGCCAGCAGCGCAGGGAGTGAAACTAATGAAAAACTGTTTTTT. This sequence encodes CASSAGSETNEKLFF.

The CDR3, as DNA: TGCAGTGCTAGTTTACAGGGGGCGAAGCTGTTTTTT. It codes for CSASLQGAKLFF. The V call is TRBV20-1, the J call TRBJ2-2; TRBD1 matches 9 bases. The CDR3 is 12 amino acids. After removal of 3 bases from V and 12 bases from J, the junction contained 5 bases not matched to a gene. Germline loops: CDR1 DFQATT, CDR2 SNEGSKA (reference sequence).

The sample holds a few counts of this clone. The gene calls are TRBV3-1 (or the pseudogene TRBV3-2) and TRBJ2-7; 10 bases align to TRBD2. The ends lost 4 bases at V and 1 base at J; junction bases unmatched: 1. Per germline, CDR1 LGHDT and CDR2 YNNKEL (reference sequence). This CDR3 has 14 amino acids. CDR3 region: CASSPLAGSYEQYF. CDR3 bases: TGTGCCAGCAGCCCACTAGCGGGGTCCTACGAGCAGTACTTC.

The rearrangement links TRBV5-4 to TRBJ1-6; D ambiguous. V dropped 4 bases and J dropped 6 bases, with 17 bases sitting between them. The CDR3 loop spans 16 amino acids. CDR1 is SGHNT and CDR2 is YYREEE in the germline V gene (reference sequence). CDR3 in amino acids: CASSTKAHSGNSPLHF. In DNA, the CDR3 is TGTGCCAGCAGCACTAAGGCCCACAGTGGTAATTCACCCCTCCACTTT.

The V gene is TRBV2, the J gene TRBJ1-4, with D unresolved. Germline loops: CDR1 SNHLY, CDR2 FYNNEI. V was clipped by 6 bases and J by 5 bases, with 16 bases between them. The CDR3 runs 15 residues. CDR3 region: CASSEEDAGNEKLFF. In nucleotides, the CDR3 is TGTGCCAGCAGCGAGGAAGACGCTGGCAATGAAAAACTGTTTTTT. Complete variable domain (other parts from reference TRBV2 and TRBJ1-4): EPEVTQTPSHQVTQMGQEVILRCVPISNHLYFYWYRQILGQKVEFLVSFYNNEISEKSEIFDDQFSVERPDGSNFTLKIRSTKLEDSAMYFCASSEEDAGNEKLFFGSGTQLSVL.

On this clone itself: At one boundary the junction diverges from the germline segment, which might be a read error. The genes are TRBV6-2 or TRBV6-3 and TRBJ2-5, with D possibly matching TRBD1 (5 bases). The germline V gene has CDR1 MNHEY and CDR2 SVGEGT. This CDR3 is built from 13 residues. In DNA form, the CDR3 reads TGTGCCAGCAGTCGACCCCCGATAGGGGTAAAGCACTTC. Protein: CASSRPPIGVKHF.

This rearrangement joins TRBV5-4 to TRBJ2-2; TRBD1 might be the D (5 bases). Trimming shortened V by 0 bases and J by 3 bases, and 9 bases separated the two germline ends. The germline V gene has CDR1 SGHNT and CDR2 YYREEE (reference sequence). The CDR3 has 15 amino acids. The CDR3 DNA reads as TGTGCCAGCAGCTTGGATGGCAGGGACACCGGGGAGCTGTTTTTT. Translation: CASSLDGRDTGELFF.

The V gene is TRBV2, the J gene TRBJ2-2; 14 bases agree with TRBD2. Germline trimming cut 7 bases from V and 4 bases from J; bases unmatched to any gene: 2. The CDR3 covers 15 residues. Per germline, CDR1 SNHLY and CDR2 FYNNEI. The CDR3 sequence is CASKGLAGGTGELFF. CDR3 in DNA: TGTGCCAGCAAAGGACTAGCGGGGGGCACCGGGGAGCTGTTTTTT. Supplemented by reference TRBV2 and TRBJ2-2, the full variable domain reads EPEVTQTPSHQVTQMGQEVILRCVPISNHLYFYWYRQILGQKVEFLVSFYNNEISEKSEIFDDQFSVERPDGSNFTLKIRSTKLEDSAMYFCASKGLAGGTGELFFGEGSRLTVL.

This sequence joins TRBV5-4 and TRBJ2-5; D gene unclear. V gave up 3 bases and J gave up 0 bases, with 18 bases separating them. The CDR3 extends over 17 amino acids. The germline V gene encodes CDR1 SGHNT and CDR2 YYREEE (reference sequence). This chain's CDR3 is CASSSASFRLYQETQYF. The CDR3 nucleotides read TGTGCCAGCAGCTCGGCATCCTTCCGGCTGTACCAAGAGACCCAGTACTTC.